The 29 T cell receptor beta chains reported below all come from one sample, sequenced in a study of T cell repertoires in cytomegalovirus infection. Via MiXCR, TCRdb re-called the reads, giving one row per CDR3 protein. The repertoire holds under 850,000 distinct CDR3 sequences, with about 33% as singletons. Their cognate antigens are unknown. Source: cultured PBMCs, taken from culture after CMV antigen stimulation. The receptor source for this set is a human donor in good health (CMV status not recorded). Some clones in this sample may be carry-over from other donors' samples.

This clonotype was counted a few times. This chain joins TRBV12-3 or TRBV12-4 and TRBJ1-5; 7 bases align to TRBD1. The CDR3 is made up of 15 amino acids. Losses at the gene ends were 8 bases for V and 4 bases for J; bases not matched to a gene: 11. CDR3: CASCYRGALNQPQHF. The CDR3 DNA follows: TGTGCCAGCTGCTACAGGGGCGCCCTAAATCAGCCCCAGCATTTT.

CDR3 in amino acids: CASCDRLRSAQYF. CDR3 in DNA: TGTGCCAGCTGTGACAGGTTACGATCGGCCCAGTACTTC. The chain joins TRBV6-6 to TRBJ2-5; perhaps TRBD1 as D (6 bases). Trimming removed 8 bases at V and 9 bases at J, with 19 bases between. Germline lookup yields CDR1 MNHNY and CDR2 SVGAGI (reference sequence). The CDR3 length is 13 residues.

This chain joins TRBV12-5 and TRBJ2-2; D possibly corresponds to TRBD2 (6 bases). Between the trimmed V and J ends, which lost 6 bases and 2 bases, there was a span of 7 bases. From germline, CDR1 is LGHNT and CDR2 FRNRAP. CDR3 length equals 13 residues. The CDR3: CASGDYNTGELFF. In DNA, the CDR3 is TGTGCTAGTGGGGACTATAACACCGGGGAGCTGTTTTTT.

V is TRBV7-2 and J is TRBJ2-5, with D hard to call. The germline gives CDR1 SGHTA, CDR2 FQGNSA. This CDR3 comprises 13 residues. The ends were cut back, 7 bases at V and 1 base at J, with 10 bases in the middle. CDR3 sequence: CASIPNGQETQYF. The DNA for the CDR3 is TGTGCCAGCATCCCGAACGGCCAAGAGACCCAGTACTTC.

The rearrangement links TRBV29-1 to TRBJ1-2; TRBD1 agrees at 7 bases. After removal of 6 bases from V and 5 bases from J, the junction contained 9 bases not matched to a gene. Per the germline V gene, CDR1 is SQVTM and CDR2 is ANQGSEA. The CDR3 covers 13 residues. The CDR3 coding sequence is TGCAGCGTCGAACAGGGGAGTTATTATGGCTACACCTTC. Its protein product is CSVEQGSYYGYTF.

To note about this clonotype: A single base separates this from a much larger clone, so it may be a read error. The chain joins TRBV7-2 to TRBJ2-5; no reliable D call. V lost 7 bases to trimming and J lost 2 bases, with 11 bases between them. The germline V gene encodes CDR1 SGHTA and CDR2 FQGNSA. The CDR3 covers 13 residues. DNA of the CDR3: TGTGCCAGCAACTTGGTTTATCAAGAGACCCAGTACTTC. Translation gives CASNLVYQETQYF.

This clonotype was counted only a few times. For the CDR3, the DNA is TGTGCCAGCAGAGACGCCGGGACTAGTGAAAAGACCCAGTACTTC. Its translation is CASRDAGTSEKTQYF. The V and J genes are TRBV27 and TRBJ2-5; TRBD2 agrees at 8 bases. Losses at the gene ends were 6 bases for V and 6 bases for J; bases not matched to a gene: 12. The CDR3 is 15 amino acids. Germline CDR1 MNHEY, CDR2 SMNVEV (reference sequence).

The CDR3 loop reads CASSPPAGMNTEAFF. In nucleotides, the CDR3 is TGTGCCAGCTCACCACCGGCAGGGATGAACACTGAAGCTTTCTTT. The chain uses TRBV18 and TRBJ1-1; D possibly corresponds to TRBD1 (5 bases). The CDR3 has 15 amino acids. CDR1 and CDR2 (germline): KGHSH, LQKENI. V was trimmed by 0 bases and J by 0 bases, leaving 8 bases between them.

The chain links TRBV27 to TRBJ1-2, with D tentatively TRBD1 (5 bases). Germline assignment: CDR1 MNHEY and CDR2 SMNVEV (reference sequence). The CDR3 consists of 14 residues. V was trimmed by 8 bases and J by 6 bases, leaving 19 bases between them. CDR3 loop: CASSRPGLGHGYTF. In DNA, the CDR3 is TGTGCCAGCTCTAGACCGGGACTCGGACATGGCTACACCTTC.

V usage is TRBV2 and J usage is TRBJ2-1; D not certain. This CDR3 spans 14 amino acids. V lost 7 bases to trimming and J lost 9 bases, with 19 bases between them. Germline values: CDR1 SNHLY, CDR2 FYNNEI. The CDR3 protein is CASTNRGRLSEQFF. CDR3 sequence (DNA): TGTGCCAGCACCAACCGAGGAAGACTCTCTGAGCAGTTCTTC.

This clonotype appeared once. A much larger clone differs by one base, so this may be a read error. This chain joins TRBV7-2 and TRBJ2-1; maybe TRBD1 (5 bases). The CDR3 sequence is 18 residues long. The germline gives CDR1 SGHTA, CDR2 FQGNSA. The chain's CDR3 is CASSLAMGLLRDYNVQFF. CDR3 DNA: TGTGCCAGCAGCTTAGCGATGGGGCTTTTAAGGGATTACAATGTGCAGTTCTTC.

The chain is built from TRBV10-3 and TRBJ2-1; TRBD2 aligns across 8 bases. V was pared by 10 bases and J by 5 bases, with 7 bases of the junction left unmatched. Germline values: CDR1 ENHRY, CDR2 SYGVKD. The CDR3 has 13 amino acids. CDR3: CATGSGRDNEQFF. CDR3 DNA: TGTGCCACAGGGAGCGGGAGAGACAATGAGCAGTTCTTC.

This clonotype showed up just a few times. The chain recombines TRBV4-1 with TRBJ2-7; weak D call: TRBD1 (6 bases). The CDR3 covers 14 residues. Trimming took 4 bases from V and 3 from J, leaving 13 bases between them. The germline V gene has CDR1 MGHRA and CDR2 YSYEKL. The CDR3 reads CASSPVEGGYEQYF. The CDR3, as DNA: TGCGCCAGCAGCCCCGTCGAAGGGGGCTACGAGCAGTACTTC.

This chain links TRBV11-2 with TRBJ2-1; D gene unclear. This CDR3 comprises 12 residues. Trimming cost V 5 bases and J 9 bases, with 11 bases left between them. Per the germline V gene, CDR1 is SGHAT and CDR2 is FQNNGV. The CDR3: CASSPQVIEQFF. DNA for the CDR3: TGTGCCAGCAGCCCCCAGGTGATTGAGCAGTTCTTC.

The CDR3 nucleotides read TGTGCCAGCAGCTTAGGGCCTTGGGCCGAGCAGTACTTC. It specifies CASSLGPWAEQYF. The genes are TRBV7-2 and TRBJ2-7; no reliable D call. V was pared by 1 base and J by 6 bases, with 10 bases between. This CDR3 is built from 13 residues. Germline V gene data show CDR1 as SGHTA and CDR2 as FQGNSA.

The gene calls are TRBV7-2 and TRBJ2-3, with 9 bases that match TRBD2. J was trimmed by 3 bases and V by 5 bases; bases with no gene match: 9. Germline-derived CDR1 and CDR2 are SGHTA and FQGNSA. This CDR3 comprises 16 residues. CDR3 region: CASSLQGLASTDTQYF. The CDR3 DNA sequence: TGTGCCAGCAGCCTGCAAGGACTAGCGTCAACAGATACGCAGTATTTT.

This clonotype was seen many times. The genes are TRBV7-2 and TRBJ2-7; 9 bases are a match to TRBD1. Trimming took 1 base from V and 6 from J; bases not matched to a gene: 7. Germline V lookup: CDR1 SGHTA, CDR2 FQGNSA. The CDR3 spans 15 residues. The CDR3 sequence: CASSLVGTGTAEQYF. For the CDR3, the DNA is TGTGCCAGCAGCTTAGTGGGGACAGGGACGGCCGAGCAGTACTTC.

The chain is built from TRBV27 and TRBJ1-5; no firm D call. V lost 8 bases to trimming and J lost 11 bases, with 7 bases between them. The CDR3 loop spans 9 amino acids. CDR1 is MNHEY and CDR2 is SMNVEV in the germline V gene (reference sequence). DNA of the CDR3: TGTGCCAGCCACGTATCCCAGCATTTT. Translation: CASHVSQHF.

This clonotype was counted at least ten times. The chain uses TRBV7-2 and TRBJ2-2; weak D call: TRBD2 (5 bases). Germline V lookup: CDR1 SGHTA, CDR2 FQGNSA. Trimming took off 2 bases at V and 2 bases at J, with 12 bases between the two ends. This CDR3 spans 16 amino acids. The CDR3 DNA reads TGTGCCAGCAGCTTAAATGCCCTAGCCAACACCGGGGAGCTGTTTTTT. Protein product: CASSLNALANTGELFF.

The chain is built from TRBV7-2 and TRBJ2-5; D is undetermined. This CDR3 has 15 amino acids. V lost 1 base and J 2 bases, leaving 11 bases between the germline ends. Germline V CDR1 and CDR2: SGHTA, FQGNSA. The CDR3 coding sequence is TGTGCCAGCAGCTTAGTGGCCTCCCGGCAAGAGACCCAGTACTTC. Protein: CASSLVASRQETQYF.

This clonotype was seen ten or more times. CDR3 in DNA: TGTGCCAGCAGCTTATTTAGCGGGGGGGCCGATGATACGCAGTATTTT. It translates to CASSLFSGGADDTQYF. This chain uses TRBV7-9 with TRBJ2-3; 11 positions agree with TRBD2. CDR1 is SEHNR, CDR2 FQNEAQ, per germline (reference sequence). The CDR3 contains 16 residues. V trimming: 2 bases; J trimming: 6 bases; junction bases outside the gene matches: 7.

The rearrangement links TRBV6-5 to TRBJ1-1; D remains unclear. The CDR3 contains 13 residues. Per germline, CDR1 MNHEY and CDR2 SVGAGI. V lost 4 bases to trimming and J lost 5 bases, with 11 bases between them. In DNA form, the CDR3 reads TGTGCCAGCAGTTCCCCGGATGGTACTGAAGCTTTCTTT. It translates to CASSSPDGTEAFF.

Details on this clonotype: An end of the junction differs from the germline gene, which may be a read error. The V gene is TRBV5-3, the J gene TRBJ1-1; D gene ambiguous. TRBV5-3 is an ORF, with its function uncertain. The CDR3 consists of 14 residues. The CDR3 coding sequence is TGTGCCAGCAGCTTGATCGGGTTCAACACTGAAGCTTTCTTT. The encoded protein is CASSLIGFNTEAFF.

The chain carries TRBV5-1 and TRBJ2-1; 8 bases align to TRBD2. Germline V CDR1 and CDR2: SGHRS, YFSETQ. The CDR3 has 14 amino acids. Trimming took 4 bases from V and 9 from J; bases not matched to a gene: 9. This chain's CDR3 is CASSTGGFSGEQFF. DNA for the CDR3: TGCGCCAGCAGCACGGGGGGGTTTAGTGGTGAGCAGTTCTTC.

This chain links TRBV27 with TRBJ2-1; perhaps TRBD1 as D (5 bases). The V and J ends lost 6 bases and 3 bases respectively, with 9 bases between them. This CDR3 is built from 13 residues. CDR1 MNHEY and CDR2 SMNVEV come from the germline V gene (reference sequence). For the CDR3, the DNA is TGTGCCAGCAGACAGGACATCTACAATGAGCAGTTCTTC. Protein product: CASRQDIYNEQFF.

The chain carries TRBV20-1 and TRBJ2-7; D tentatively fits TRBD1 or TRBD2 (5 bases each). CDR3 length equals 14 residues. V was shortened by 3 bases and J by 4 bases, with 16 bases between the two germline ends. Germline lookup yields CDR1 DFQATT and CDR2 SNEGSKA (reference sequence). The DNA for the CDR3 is TGCAGTGCTAGCTCCGCGAAGGGACGTTACGAGCAGTACTTC. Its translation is CSASSAKGRYEQYF.

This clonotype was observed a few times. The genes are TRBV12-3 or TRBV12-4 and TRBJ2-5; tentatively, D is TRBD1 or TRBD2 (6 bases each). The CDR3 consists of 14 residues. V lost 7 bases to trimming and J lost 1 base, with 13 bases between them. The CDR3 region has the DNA TGTGCCAGCACTCCGGGGGCCTTCCAAGAGACCCAGTACTTC. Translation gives CASTPGAFQETQYF.

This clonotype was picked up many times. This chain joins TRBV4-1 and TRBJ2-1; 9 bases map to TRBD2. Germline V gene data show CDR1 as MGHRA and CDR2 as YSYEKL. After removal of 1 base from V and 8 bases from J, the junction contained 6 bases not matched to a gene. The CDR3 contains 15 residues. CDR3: CASSQVASGEDEQFF. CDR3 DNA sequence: TGCGCCAGCAGCCAAGTGGCTAGCGGGGAGGATGAGCAGTTCTTC.

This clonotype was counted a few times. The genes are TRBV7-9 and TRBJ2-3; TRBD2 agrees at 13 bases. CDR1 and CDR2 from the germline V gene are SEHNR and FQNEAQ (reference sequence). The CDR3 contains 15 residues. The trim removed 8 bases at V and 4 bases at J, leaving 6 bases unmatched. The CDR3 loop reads CASLGLAGKSDTQYF. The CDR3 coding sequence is TGTGCCAGCCTGGGACTAGCGGGAAAGTCAGATACGCAGTATTTT.